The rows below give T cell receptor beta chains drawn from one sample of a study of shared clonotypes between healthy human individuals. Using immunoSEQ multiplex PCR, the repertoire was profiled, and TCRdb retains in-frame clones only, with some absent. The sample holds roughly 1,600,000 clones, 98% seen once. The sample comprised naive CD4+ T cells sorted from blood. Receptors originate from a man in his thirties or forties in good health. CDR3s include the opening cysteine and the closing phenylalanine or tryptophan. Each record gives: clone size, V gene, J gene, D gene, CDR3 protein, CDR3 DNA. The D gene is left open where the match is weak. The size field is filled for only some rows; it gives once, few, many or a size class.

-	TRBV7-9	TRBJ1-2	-	CASSPGTGDYGYTF	TGTGCCAGCAGCCCCGGGACGGGGGACTATGGCTACACCTTC
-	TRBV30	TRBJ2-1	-	CAWRGTGSNEQFF	TGTGCCTGGAGGGGGACTGGATCCAATGAGCAGTTCTTC
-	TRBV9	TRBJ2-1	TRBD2	CASSPLGLAGALTYNEQFF	TGTGCCAGCAGCCCCCTTGGACTAGCGGGAGCGTTGACCTACAATGAGCAGTTCTTC
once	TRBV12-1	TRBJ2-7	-	CASSQVLGTSGRAQGPEQYF	TGTGCCAGCAGCCAGGTCTTGGGCACTAGCGGGAGGGCCCAAGGCCCCGAGCAGTACTTC
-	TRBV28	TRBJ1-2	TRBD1	CASSSTGGFGGYTF	TGTGCCAGCAGCTCGACAGGGGGATTCGGTGGCTACACCTTC
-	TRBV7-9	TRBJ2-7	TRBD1	CASSTWTGTAQYF	TGTGCCAGCAGCACCTGGACAGGGACAGCTCAGTACTTC
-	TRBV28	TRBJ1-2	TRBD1	CATRTGYGYTF	TGTGCCACCCGGACAGGGTATGGCTACACCTTC
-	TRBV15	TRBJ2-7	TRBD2	CATSGRGLVRHYEQYF	TGTGCCACCAGCGGACGGGGACTAGTGCGACACTACGAGCAGTACTTC
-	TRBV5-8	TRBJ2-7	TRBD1	CASSYRDRTYEQYF	TGTGCCAGCAGCTACCGGGACAGGACTTACGAGCAGTACTTC
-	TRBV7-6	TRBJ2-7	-	CASSSLRGSGLYEQYF	TGTGCCAGCAGCTCCCTCCGGGGTAGCGGACTCTACGAGCAGTACTTC
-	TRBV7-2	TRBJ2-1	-	CASSLARDEQFF	TGTGCCAGCAGCTTAGCGCGGGATGAGCAGTTCTTC
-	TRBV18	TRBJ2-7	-	CASSPPAQGVHEQYF	TGTGCCAGCTCACCACCCGCCCAGGGTGTGCACGAGCAGTACTTC
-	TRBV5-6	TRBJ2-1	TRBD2	CASSLGLAGDYNEQFF	TGTGCCAGCAGCTTGGGACTAGCGGGAGACTACAATGAGCAGTTCTTC
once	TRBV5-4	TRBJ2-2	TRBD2	CASSPATSGRAKAGELFF	TGTGCCAGCAGCCCGGCGACTAGCGGGAGGGCCAAGGCCGGGGAGCTGTTTTTT
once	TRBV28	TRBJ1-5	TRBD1	CASSSGQGTIGNQPQHF	TGTGCCAGCAGTTCGGGACAGGGCACAATCGGCAATCAGCCCCAGCATTTT
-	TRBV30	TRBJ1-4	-	CALNGSPNEKLFF	TGTGCCTTAAACGGGAGTCCAAATGAAAAACTGTTTTTT
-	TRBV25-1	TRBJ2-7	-	CASSESPSREQYF	TGTGCCAGCAGTGAATCCCCTAGCCGAGAGCAGTACTTC
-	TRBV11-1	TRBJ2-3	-	CASSLRTPRAQYF	TGTGCCAGCAGCCTCCGGACCCCTAGGGCGCAGTATTTT
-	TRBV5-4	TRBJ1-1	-	CASSGEAEAFF	TGTGCCAGCAGTGGAGAGGCTGAAGCTTTCTTT
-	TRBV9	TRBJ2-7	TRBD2	CASSVGLAGVYEQYF	TGTGCCAGCAGCGTAGGGCTAGCGGGCGTCTACGAGCAGTACTTC
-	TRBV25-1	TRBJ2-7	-	CASSECWNRKRYEQYF	TGTGCCAGCAGTGAATGCTGGAACAGGAAACGGTACGAGCAGTACTTC
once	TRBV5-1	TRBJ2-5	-	CASSLDRGETQYF	TGCGCCAGCAGCTTGGACCGGGGTGAGACCCAGTACTTC
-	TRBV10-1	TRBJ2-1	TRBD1	CASTPRIGTGPYNEQFF	TGCGCCAGCACTCCGAGGATTGGGACAGGGCCCTACAATGAGCAGTTCTTC
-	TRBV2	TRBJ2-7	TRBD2	CASYGLAGSGEQYF	TGTGCCAGCTATGGACTAGCTGGAAGTGGGGAGCAGTACTTC
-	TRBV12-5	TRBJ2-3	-	CASGLYEGDTQYF	TGTGCTAGTGGTTTGTACGAGGGAGATACGCAGTATTTT
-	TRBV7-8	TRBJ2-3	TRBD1	CASSQTGPGTQYF	TGTGCCAGCAGCCAGACAGGGCCAGGTACGCAGTATTTT
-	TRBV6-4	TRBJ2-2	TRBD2	CASSSSGTRGGELFF	TGTGCCAGCAGTTCTTCCGGGACTAGAGGCGGGGAGCTGTTTTTT
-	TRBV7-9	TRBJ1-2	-	CASSLARFWVSFAF	TGTGCCAGCAGCTTAGCGCGGTTTTGGGTTTCGTTCGCCTTC
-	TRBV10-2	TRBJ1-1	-	CASSELFLGREEAFF	TGCGCCAGCAGTGAGCTCTTTTTGGGCAGGGAGGAAGCTTTCTTT